This T cell receptor beta chain is drawn from a study of cytotoxic CD8 clonotypes in ibrutinib-treated CLL. Looking at the study overall: Response material was collected after a median around 12 months of treatment, range 6 to 36.

For TCR beta libraries, roughly 2.2 micrograms of genomic DNA were obtained from cryopreserved PBMCs. Profiled with immunoSEQ multiplex PCR; TCRdb holds only in-frame clones, not every one. The sample yields tens of thousands of clones, 68% seen once. The table lists this clone with a few counts. The antigen is not known. This specimen includes other DNA sequences encoding the same CDR3. Findings and caveats of the study: Contraction or stability on treatment was seen for public clonotypes, which were uncommon. At ibrutinib response, clonality increased, and at progression it declined back toward baseline.

Sequenced here: PBMCs, sampled after 24 months of ibrutinib treatment. This TCR was sampled from a human donor with chronic lymphocytic leukemia.

This chain's CDR3 is CASSLDRVGETQYF. In DNA, the CDR3 is TGCGCCAGCAGTCTGGACAGGGTGGGAGAGACCCAGTACTTC. The chain carries TRBV10-1 and TRBJ2-5; 8 bases line up with TRBD1. Germline CDR1 WNHNN, CDR2 SYGVQD (reference sequence). There are 14 residues in the CDR3. The trim removed 5 bases at V and 4 bases at J, leaving 6 bases unmatched.